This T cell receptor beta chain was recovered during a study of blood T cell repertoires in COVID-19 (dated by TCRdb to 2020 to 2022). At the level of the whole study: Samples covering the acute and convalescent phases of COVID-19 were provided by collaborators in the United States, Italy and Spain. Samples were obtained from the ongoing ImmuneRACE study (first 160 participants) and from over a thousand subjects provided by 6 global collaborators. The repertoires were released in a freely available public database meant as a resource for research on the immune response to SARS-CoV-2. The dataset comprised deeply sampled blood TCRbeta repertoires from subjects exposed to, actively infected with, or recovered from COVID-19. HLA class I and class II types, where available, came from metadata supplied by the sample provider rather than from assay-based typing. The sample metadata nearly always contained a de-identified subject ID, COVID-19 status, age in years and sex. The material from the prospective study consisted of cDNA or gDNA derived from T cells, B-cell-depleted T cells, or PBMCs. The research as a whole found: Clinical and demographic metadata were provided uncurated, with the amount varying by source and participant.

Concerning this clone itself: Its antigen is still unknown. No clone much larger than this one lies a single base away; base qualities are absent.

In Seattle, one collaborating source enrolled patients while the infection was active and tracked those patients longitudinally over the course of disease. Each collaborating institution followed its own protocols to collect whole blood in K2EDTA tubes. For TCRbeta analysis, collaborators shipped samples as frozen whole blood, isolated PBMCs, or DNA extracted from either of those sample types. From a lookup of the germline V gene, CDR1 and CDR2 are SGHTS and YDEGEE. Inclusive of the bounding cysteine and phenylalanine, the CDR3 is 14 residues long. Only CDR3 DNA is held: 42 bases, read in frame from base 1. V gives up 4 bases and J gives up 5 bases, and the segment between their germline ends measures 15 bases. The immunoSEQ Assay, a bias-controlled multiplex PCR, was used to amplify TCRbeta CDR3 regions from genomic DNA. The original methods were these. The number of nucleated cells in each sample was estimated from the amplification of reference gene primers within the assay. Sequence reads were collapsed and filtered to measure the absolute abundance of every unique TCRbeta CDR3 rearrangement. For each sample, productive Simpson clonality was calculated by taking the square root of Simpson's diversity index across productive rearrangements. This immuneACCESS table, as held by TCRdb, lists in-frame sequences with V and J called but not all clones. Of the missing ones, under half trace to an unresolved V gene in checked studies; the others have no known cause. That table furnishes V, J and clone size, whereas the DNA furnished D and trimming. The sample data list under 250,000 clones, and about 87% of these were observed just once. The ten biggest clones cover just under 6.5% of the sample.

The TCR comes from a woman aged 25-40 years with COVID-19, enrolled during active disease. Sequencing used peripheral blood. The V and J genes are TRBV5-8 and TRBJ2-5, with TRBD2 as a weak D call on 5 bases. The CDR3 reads CASSNRPGIETQYF. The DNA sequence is TGTGCCAGCAGCAACCGCCCGGGGATCGAGACCCAGTACTTC.